Sequencing of this T cell receptor (beta chain) was carried out in a study of cytomegalovirus exposure and HLA in healthy donors. Germline-derived CDR1 and CDR2 are SGHNT and YYREEE (reference sequence). The CDR3 is 14 residues long. With 2 bases removed from V and 4 bases from J, the gap between germline ends came to 12 bases. The PCR employed 60 Vbeta primers together with 13 Jbeta primers. Clones were read by immunoSEQ multiplex PCR, and TCRdb kept only the in-frame ones, dropping some. The repertoire holds under 200,000 clones, with roughly 70% as singletons. This clone was found a few times. Sequencing was performed on PBMCs. The origin of this receptor is a woman aged 35 to 49 in good health and CMV-seropositive. This sequence joins TRBV5-4 and TRBJ2-5, with D uncertain. Written as DNA, the CDR3 is TGTGCCAGCAGCTTCCACCTAACCCGAGAGACCCAGTACTTC. It yields the protein CASSFHLTRETQYF.